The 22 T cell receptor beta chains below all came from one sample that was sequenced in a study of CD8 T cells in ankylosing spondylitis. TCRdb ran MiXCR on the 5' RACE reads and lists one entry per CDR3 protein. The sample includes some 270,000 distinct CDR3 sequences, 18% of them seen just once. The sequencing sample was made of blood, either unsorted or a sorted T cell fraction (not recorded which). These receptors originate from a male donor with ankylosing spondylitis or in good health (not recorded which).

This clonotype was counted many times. The CDR3: CSARTGFEGEKLFF. In DNA form, the CDR3 reads TGCAGTGCTAGAACCGGGTTTGAGGGTGAAAAACTGTTTTTT. The rearrangement links TRBV20-1 to TRBJ1-4; D uncertain. V was trimmed by 2 bases and J by 7 bases, leaving 14 bases between them. CDR1 and CDR2 from the germline V gene are DFQATT and SNEGSKA (reference sequence). This CDR3 spans 14 amino acids.

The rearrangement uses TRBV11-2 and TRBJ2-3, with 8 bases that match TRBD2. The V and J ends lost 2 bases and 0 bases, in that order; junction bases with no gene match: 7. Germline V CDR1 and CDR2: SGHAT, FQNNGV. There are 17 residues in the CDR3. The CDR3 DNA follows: TGTGCCAGCAGCTTACAACCGCGGGGGGCCAGCACAGATACGCAGTATTTT. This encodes CASSLQPRGASTDTQYF.

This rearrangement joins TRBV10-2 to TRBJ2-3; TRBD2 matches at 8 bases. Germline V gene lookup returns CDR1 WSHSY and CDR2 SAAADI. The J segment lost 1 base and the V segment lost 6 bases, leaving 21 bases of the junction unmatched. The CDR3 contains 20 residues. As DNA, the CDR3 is TGCGCCAGCAGCGTCACCAAGCCGGGACTAGGGATATTTCGCACAGATACGCAGTATTTT. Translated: CASSVTKPGLGIFRTDTQYF.

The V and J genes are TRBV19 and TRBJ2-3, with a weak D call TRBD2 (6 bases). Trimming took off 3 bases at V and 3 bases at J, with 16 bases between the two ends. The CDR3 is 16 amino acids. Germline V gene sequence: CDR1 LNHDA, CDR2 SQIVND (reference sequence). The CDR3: CASSISVGGATDTQYF. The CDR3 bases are TGTGCCAGTAGTATCTCTGTCGGAGGGGCAACAGATACGCAGTATTTT.

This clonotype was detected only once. The CDR3 protein is CASSSYRDYEQYF. CDR3 nucleotides: TGTGCCAGCAGCTCCTACCGGGACTACGAGCAGTACTTC. The chain is built from TRBV7-9 and TRBJ2-7, with D perhaps matching TRBD2 (5 bases). This CDR3 is 13 amino acids long. V lost 4 bases and J 3 bases, leaving 10 bases between the germline ends. CDR1 SEHNR and CDR2 FQNEAQ come from the germline V gene (reference sequence).

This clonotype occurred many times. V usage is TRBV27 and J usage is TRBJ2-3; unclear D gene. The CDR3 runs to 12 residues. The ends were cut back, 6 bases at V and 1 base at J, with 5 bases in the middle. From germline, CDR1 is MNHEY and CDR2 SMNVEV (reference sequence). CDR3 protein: CASRGGTDTQYF. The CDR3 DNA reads TGTGCCAGCAGAGGCGGCACAGATACGCAGTATTTT.

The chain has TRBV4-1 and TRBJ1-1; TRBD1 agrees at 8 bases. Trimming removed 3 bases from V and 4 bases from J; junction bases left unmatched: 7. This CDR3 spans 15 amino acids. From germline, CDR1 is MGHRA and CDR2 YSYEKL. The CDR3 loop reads CASSHLITGGTEAFF. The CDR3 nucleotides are TGCGCCAGCAGCCACCTCATAACAGGGGGCACTGAAGCTTTCTTT.

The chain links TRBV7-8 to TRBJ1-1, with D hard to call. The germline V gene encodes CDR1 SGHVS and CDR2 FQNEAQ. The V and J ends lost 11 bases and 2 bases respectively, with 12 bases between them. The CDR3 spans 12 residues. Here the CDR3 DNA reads TGTGCCTATACAGAGGTAAACACTGAAGCTTTCTTT. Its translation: CAYTEVNTEAFF.

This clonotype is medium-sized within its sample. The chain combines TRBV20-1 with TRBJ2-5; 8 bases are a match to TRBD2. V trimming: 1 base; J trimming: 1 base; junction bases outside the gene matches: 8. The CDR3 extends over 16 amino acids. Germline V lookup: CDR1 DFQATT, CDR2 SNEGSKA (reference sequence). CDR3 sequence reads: CSARAQLADTQETQYF. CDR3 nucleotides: TGCAGTGCTAGAGCTCAACTAGCGGACACCCAAGAGACCCAGTACTTC.

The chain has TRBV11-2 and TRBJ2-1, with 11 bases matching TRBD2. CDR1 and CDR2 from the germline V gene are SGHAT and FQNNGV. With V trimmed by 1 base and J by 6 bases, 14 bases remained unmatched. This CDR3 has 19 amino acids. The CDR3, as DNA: TGTGCCAGCAGCTTAGGGACTGTTAGCGGGAGGGCCCGGTCCAATGAGCAGTTCTTC. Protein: CASSLGTVSGRARSNEQFF.

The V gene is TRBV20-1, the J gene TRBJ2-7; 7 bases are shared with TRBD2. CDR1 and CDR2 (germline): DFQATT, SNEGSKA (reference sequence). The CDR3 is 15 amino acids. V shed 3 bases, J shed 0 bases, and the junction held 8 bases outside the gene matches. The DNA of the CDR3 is TGCAGTGCTAGCGATCCGGGAGGCAGCTCCTACGAGCAGTACTTC. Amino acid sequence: CSASDPGGSSYEQYF.

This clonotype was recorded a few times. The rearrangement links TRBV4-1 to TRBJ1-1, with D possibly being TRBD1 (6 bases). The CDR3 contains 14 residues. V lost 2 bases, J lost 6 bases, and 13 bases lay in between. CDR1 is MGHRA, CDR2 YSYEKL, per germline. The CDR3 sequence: CASSQTRGPAEAFF. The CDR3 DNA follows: TGCGCCAGCAGCCAAACCAGGGGTCCCGCTGAAGCTTTCTTT.

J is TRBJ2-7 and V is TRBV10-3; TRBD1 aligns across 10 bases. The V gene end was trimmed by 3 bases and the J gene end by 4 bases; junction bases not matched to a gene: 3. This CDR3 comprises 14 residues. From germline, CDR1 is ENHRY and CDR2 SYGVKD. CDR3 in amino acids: CAISEDRGRYEQYF. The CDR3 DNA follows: TGTGCCATCAGTGAAGACAGGGGGCGTTACGAGCAGTACTTC.

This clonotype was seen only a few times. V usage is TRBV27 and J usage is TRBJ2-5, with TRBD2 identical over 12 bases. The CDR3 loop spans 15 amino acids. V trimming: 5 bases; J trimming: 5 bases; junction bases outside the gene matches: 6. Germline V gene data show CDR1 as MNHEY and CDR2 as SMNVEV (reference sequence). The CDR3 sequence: CASSTLAGGPETQYF. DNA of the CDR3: TGTGCCAGCAGTACCCTAGCGGGAGGGCCCGAGACCCAGTACTTC.

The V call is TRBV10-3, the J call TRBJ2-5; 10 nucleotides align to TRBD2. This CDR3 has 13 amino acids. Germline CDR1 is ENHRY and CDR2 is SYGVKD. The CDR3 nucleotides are TGTGCAGGGGCTAGCGGGAGTTCGGAGACCCAGTACTTC. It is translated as CAGASGSSETQYF.

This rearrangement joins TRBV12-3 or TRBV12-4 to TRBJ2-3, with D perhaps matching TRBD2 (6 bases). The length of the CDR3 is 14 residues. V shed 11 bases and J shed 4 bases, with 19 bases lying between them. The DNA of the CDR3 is TGTGCCCAAGACACGGGAGAGGGGTCAGATACGCAGTATTTT. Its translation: CAQDTGEGSDTQYF.

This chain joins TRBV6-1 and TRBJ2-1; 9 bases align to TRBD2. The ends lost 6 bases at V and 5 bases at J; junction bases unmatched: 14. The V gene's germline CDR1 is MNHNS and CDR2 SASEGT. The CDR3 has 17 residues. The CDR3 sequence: CASSLAGLYGGDNEQFF. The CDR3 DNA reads TGTGCCAGCAGCCTAGCGGGGCTATACGGGGGGGACAATGAGCAGTTCTTC.

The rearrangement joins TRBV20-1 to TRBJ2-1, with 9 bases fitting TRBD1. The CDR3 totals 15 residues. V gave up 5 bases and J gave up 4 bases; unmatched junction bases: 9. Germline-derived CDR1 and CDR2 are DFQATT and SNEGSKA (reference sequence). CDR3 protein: CSAPDRDRVYNEQFF. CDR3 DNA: TGCAGTGCTCCCGACCGGGACAGGGTATACAATGAGCAGTTCTTC.

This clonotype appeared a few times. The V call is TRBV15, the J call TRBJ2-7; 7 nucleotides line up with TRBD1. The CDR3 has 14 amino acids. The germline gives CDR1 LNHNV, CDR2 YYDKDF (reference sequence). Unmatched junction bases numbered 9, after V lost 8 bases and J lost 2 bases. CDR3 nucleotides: TGTGCCACCCGTCAAACGGGACAGCCCTACGAGCAGTACTTC. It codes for CATRQTGQPYEQYF.

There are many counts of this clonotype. Here the CDR3 DNA reads TGTGCCAGCAGCTTTTTCCGGGACTCATTCACCGGGGAGCTGTTTTTT. Protein sequence: CASSFFRDSFTGELFF. This chain uses TRBV7-2 with TRBJ2-2; D is perhaps TRBD2 (6 bases). The CDR3 sequence is 16 residues long. Germline V lookup: CDR1 SGHTA, CDR2 FQGNSA. V was clipped by 3 bases and J by 4 bases, with 15 bases between them.

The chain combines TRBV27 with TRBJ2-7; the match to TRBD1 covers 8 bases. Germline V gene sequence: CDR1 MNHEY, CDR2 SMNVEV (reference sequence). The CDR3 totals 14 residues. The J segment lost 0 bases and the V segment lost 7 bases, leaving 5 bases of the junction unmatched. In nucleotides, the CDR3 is TGTGCCAGCATCGGGACAGGTGACTCCTACGAGCAGTACTTC. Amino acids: CASIGTGDSYEQYF.

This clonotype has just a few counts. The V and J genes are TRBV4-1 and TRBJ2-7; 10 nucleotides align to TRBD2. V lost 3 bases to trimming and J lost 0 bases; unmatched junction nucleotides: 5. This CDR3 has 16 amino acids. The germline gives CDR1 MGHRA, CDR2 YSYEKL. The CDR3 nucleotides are TGCGCCAGCAGCCATTCGGGACTAGCGAACTCCTACGAGCAGTACTTC. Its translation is CASSHSGLANSYEQYF.